This T cell receptor beta chain was observed in a study of T-cell reconstitution after alpha-beta-depleted transplantation in children. V shed 6 bases, J shed 3 bases, and the junction held 5 bases outside the gene matches. CDR1 and CDR2 (germline): MNHEY, SVGAGI. The CDR3 runs 14 residues. TCRbeta library preparation incorporated unique molecular identifiers. TCRdb analysed the PCR reads with MiXCR anew, one entry per CDR3 protein. The data hold roughly 220,000 distinct CDR3 sequences, with around 12% observed a single time. This clonotype was detected many times. The clonotype originates from a human donor who donated a stem cell graft to a child with acute lymphoblastic leukemia. The rearrangement uses TRBV6-5 and TRBJ2-5, with 9 nucleotides matching TRBD2. The sequencing here drew on PBMCs from the stem cell graft donor, taken from the stem cell graft. In nucleotides, the CDR3 is TGTGCCAGCAGACAGCGGGGGGCTAAAGAGACCCAGTACTTC. Amino acid sequence: CASRQRGAKETQYF.